The 13 T cell receptor beta chains below were found in one sample sequenced in a study of blood T cell repertoires in COVID-19. Generated by immunoSEQ multiplex PCR, the TCRdb table keeps only in-frame clones and is missing some. The sample yields 270,000 or so clones, 83% seen once. Material for sequencing was peripheral blood. The receptors were gathered from a woman aged 45-65 years who had recovered from COVID-19.

The chain joins TRBV18 to TRBJ2-5, with 7 positions matching TRBD2. J gave up 5 bases and V 6 bases, and 15 bases lay outside the gene matches. Germline V gives CDR1 KGHSH, CDR2 LQKENI. The CDR3 covers 16 residues. Here the CDR3 reads CASSPFAGEAPETQYF. CDR3 DNA sequence: TGTGCCAGCTCTCCGTTTGCGGGGGAGGCGCCGGAGACCCAGTACTTC.

The chain joins TRBV28 to TRBJ1-4; possible D gene TRBD1, 5 bases. The germline V and J ends were trimmed by 6 bases and 7 bases, with 21 bases remaining between them. This CDR3 region has 16 residues. From germline, CDR1 is MDHEN and CDR2 SYDVKM. CDR3 loop: CASSPNLWQGGEKLFF. DNA for the CDR3: TGTGCCAGCAGCCCTAACCTCTGGCAGGGAGGTGAAAAACTGTTTTTT.

The V call is TRBV30, the J call TRBJ1-1, with D possibly matching TRBD1 (5 bases). CDR1 and CDR2 (germline): GTSNPN, SVGIG (reference sequence). With 5 bases removed from V and 5 bases from J, the gap between germline ends came to 18 bases. CDR3 length equals 14 residues. The CDR3 bases are TGTGCCTGGGGAAGTGTAGGCCGGGGGACTGAAGCTTTCTTT. This gives the protein CAWGSVGRGTEAFF.

CDR3: CASSDPRGGIGGELFF. The CDR3 DNA reads TGTGCCAGCAGTGACCCCCGAGGAGGCATAGGCGGGGAGCTGTTTTTT. The chain links TRBV25-1 to TRBJ2-2; tentatively, D is TRBD2 (5 bases). Deletions cut 3 bases from V and 7 bases from J, with 18 bases between. The germline V gene has CDR1 MGHDK and CDR2 SYGVNS. The length of the CDR3 is 16 residues. Complete variable domain (other parts from reference TRBV25-1 and TRBJ2-2): EADIYQTPRYLVIGTGKKITLECSQTMGHDKMYWYQQDPGMELHLIHYSYGVNSTEKGDLSSESTVSRIRTEHFPLTLESARPSHTSQYLCASSDPRGGIGGELFFGEGSRLTVL.

The V gene is TRBV24-1, the J gene TRBJ2-6; D is unclear. V was pared by 6 bases and J by 0 bases, with 5 bases between. Per the germline V gene, CDR1 is KGHDR and CDR2 is SFDVKD. The CDR3 consists of 14 residues. CDR3 sequence: CATSYSSGANVLTF. The CDR3, as DNA: TGTGCCACCAGTTATAGCTCTGGGGCCAACGTCCTGACTTTC.

V and J are TRBV30 and TRBJ2-7; D call uncertain. V lost 1 base and J 4 bases, leaving 8 bases between the germline ends. This CDR3 is built from 12 residues. Germline V gene data show CDR1 as GTSNPN and CDR2 as SVGIG (reference sequence). The CDR3 loop is CAWSDDSYEQYF. The CDR3, as DNA: TGTGCCTGGAGTGATGACTCATACGAGCAGTACTTC.

This clone was counted only a few times. V and J are TRBV28 and TRBJ2-1, with TRBD2 matching over 7 bases. The CDR3 sequence is 14 residues long. Germline V gene lookup returns CDR1 MDHEN and CDR2 SYDVKM. With 4 bases clipped from V and 7 bases from J, the junction kept 7 bases outside the gene matches. CDR3: CASSSWTRFNEQFF. The CDR3 region has the DNA TGTGCCAGCAGTTCCTGGACTAGGTTTAATGAGCAGTTCTTC.

This clone was seen a single time. The V gene is TRBV7-7, the J gene TRBJ2-2; D is undetermined. The CDR3 sequence is 15 residues long. V was cut by 1 base and J by 0 bases, with 6 bases left in between. The germline V gene has CDR1 SSHAT and CDR2 FNYEAQ (reference sequence). The CDR3 is CASSLGLSNTGELFF. DNA for the CDR3: TGTGCCAGCAGCTTAGGACTGTCGAACACCGGGGAGCTGTTTTTT.

The genes are TRBV28 and TRBJ2-1; TRBD2 agrees at 14 bases. The J segment lost 9 bases and the V segment lost 5 bases, leaving 6 bases of the junction unmatched. Germline CDR1 and CDR2: MDHEN and SYDVKM. The CDR3 runs to 15 residues. DNA for the CDR3: TGTGCCAGCAGTGTGACTAGCGGGGGGGCTACTGAGCAGTTCTTC. This codes for CASSVTSGGATEQFF.

The chain is built from TRBV9 and TRBJ2-2; tentatively, D is TRBD1 (6 bases). Trimming stripped 4 bases from V and 1 base from J, with 11 bases between. Germline CDR1 and CDR2: SGDLS and YYNGEE. The CDR3 runs 15 residues. The CDR3 protein is CASSLTGKNTGELFF. CDR3 DNA sequence: TGTGCCAGCAGCCTAACAGGGAAGAACACCGGGGAGCTGTTTTTT.

This chain joins TRBV7-8 and TRBJ1-5, with a tentative D call TRBD1 (5 bases). Trimming removed 0 bases at V and 4 bases at J, with 13 bases between. Germline CDR1 reads SGHVS; CDR2 reads FQNEAQ. This CDR3 spans 16 amino acids. In DNA form, the CDR3 reads TGTGCCAGCAGCTTAGCGACCGCGGGGGTTAATCAGCCCCAGCATTTT. Translated, it gives CASSLATAGVNQPQHF.

This sequence joins TRBV9 and TRBJ2-5; 11 positions match TRBD2. The CDR3 has 18 residues. Germline-derived CDR1 and CDR2 are SGDLS and YYNGEE. V lost 1 base, J lost 1 base, and 9 bases stayed unmatched. For the CDR3, the DNA is TGTGCCAGCAGCGTAAGTCCTAGCGGGAGGCGGGGCCAAGAGACCCAGTACTTC. Translation gives CASSVSPSGRRGQETQYF. Full variable domain (outside the CDR3, taken from reference TRBV9 and TRBJ2-5): DSGVTQTPKHLITATGQRVTLRCSPRSGDLSVYWYQQSLDQGLQFLIQYYNGEERAKGNILERFSAQQFPDLHSELNLSSLELGDSALYFCASSVSPSGRRGQETQYFGPGTRLLVL.

The rearrangement links TRBV5-5 to TRBJ2-7, with 8 bases matching TRBD2. V dropped 4 bases and J dropped 0; count of bases not matched to a gene: 3. The CDR3 spans 14 residues. The germline gives CDR1 SGHKS, CDR2 YYEKEE (reference sequence). This CDR3 is CASSPLAGSYEQYF. CDR3 sequence (DNA): TGTGCCAGCAGCCCTCTAGCGGGCTCCTACGAGCAGTACTTC.